The clone carrying this T cell receptor (beta chain) was counted ten times or more. What it binds is unknown. The data were obtained in a study of response to subunit inactivated influenza vaccine. TCRdb redid the calling of the RT-PCR reads with MiXCR, one entry per CDR3 protein. The table includes roughly 780,000 distinct CDR3 sequences, less than 20% detected once. Germline loops: CDR1 SGHTA, CDR2 FQGNSA. Unmatched junction bases numbered 4, after V lost 5 bases and J lost 6 bases. This CDR3 is built from 13 residues. Whole-study results and caveats: A suggestion made by the authors is that each seasonal influenza vaccination recruits few new T cells.

V and J are TRBV7-2 and TRBJ2-1, with 7 bases identical to TRBD1. The clonotype comes from a man between 50 and 59 years old who received an inactivated influenza vaccine. Sequencing used PBMCs from blood, obtained more than 4 days after vaccination. DNA for the CDR3: TGTGCCAGCAGCCACAGGGGTCGCAATGAGCAGTTCTTC. Amino acids: CASSHRGRNEQFF.